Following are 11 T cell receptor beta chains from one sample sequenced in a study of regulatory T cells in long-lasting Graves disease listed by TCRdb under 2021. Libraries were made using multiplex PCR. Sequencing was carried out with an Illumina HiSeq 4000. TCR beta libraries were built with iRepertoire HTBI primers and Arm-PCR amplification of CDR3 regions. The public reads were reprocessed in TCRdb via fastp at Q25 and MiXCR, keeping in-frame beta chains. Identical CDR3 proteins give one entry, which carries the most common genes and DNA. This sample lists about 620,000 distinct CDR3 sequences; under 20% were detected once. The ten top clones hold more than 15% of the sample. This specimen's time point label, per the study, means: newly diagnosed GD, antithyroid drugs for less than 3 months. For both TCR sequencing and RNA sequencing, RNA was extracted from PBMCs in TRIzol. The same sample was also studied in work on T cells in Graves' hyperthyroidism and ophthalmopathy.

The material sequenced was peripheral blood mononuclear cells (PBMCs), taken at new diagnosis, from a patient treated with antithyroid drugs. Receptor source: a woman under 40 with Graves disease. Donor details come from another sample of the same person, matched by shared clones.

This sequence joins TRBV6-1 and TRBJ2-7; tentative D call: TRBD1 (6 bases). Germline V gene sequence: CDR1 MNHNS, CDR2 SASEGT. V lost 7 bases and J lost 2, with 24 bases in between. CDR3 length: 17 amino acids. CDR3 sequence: CASTFLPHRESAYEQYF. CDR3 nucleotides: TGTGCCAGCACCTTCCTGCCCCACAGGGAGTCCGCCTACGAGCAGTACTTC.

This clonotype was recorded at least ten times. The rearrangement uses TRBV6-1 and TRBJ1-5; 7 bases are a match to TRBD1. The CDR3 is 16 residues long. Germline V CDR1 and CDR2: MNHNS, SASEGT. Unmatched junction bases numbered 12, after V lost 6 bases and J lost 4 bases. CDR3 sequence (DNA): TGTGCCAGCAGCCCTCAAGACAGGGTAGGGAATCAGCCCCAGCATTTT. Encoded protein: CASSPQDRVGNQPQHF.

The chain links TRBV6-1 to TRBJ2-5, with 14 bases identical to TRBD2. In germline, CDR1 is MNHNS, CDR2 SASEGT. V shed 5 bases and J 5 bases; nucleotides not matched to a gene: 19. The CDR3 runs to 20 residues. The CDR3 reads CASSPSNRLAGGGYRETQYF. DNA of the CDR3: TGTGCCAGCAGTCCCTCAAACAGACTAGCGGGAGGGGGGTATCGGGAGACCCAGTACTTC.

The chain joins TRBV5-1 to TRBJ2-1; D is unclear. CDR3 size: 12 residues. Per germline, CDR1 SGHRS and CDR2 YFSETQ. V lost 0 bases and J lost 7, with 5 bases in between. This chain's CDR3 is CASSLEANEQFF. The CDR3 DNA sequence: TGCGCCAGCAGCTTGGAGGCGAATGAGCAGTTCTTC.

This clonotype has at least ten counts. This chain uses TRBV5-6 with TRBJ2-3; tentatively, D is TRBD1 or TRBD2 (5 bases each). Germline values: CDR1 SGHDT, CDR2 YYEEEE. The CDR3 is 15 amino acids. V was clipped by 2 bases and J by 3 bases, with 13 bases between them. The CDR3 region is CASSLVGAGTDTQYF. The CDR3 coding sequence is TGTGCCAGCAGCTTAGTCGGGGCTGGAACAGATACGCAGTATTTT.

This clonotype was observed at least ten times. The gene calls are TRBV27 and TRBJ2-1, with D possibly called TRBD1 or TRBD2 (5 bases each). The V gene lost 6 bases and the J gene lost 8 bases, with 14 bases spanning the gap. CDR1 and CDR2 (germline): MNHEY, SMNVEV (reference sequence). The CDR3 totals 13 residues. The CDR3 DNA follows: TGTGCCAGCAGGCTCGACAGAGGGCATGAGCAGTTCTTC. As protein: CASRLDRGHEQFF.

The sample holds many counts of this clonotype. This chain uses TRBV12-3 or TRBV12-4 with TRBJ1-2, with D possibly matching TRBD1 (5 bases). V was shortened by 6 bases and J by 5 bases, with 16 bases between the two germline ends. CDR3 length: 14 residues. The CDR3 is CASRRAGTQYGYTF. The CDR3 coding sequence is TGTGCCAGCAGGCGCGCCGGGACCCAGTATGGCTACACCTTC.

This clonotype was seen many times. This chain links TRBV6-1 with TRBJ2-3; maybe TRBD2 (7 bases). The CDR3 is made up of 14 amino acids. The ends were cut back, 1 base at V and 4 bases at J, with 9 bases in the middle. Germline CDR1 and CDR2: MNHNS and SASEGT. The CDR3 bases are TGTGCCAGCAGTGAAGTGGGGGGGCCAGATACGCAGTATTTT. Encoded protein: CASSEVGGPDTQYF.

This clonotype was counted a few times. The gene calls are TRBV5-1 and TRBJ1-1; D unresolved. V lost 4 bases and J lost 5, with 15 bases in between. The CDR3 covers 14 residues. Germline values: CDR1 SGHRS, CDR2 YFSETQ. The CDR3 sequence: CASSVRGLGTEAFF. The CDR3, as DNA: TGCGCCAGCAGCGTGCGGGGATTGGGGACTGAAGCTTTCTTT.

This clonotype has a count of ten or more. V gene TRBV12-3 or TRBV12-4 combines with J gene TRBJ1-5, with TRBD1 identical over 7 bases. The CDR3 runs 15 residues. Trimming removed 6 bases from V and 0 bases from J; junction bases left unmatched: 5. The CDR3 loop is CASRPGTDSNQPQHF. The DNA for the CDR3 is TGTGCCAGCAGACCCGGGACAGATAGCAATCAGCCCCAGCATTTT.

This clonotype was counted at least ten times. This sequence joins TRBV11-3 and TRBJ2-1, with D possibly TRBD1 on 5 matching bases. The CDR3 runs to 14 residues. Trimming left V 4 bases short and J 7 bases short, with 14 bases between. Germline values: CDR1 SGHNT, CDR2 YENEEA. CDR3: CASSSPNGANEQFF. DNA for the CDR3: TGTGCCAGCAGCTCACCAAATGGGGCGAATGAGCAGTTCTTC. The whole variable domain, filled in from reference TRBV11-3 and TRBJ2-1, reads EAGVVQSPRYKIIEKKQPVAFWCNPISGHNTLYWYLQNLGQGPELLIRYENEEAVDDSQLPKDRFSAERLKGVDSTLKIQPAELGDSAVYLCASSSPNGANEQFFGPGTRLTVL.